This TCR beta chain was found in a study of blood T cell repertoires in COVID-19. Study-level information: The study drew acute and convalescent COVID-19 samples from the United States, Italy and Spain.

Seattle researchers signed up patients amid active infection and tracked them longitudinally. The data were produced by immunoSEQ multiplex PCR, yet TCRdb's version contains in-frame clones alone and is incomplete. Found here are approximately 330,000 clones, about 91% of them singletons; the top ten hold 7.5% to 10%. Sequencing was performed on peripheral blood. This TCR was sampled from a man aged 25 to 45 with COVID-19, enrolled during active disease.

The CDR3 DNA reads as TGTGCCAGCATCGACAGGGGGCCGTATGGCTACACCTTC. Amino acid sequence: CASIDRGPYGYTF. The gene calls are TRBV2 and TRBJ1-2, with 10 nucleotides matching TRBD1. J was trimmed by 5 bases and V by 7 bases; bases with no gene match: 4. The CDR3 totals 13 residues. CDR1 and CDR2 (germline): SNHLY, FYNNEI.